This is a list of T cell receptor beta chains from one sample in a study of T cell responses to AZD1222 COVID-19 vaccine. The protocol was immunoSEQ multiplex PCR, while the TCRdb copy is restricted to in-frame clones and leaves out a portion. Of 84,000 or so clones listed, around nine tenths are singletons. The material was peripheral blood, obtained on day 0 of MenACWY control vaccination. The receptors come from an adult in good health. Each CDR3 is given with its conserved first and last residue. Each record gives: J gene, clone size, D gene, V gene, CDR3 protein, CDR3 DNA. D genes are given only for firm matches. The size of a clone is reported for some rows only, either as once, few or many, or as a class for expanded clones.

TRBJ2-3,few,-,TRBV5-1,CASKSTRSTDTQYF,TGCGCCAGCAAATCGACCCGAAGCACAGATACGCAGTATTTT
TRBJ1-1,few,-,TRBV5-1,CASSVSGRMNTEAFF,TGCGCCAGCAGCGTTTCGGGACGCATGAACACTGAAGCTTTCTTT
TRBJ1-4,-,TRBD1,TRBV28,CASLGTDNEKLFF,TGTGCCAGCCTTGGGACAGATAATGAAAAACTGTTTTTT
TRBJ2-3,-,TRBD2,TRBV24-1,CATSDVGTSGGATDTQYF,TGTGCCACCAGTGATGTCGGGACTAGCGGGGGGGCCACAGATACGCAGTATTTT
TRBJ1-3,-,TRBD1,TRBV13,CASSLRDRANTIYF,TGTGCCAGCAGCCTTCGGGACAGGGCTAACACCATATATTTT
TRBJ1-2,few,-,TRBV3-1/TRBV3-2,CASSNRDFRGYTF,-
TRBJ2-5,-,TRBD1,TRBV3-1/TRBV3-2,CASSPRAGGFAQETQYF,TGTGCCAGCAGCCCCCGTGCAGGGGGTTTCGCACAAGAGACCCAGTACTTC
TRBJ1-6,-,-,TRBV14,CASSQNFGDNSPLHF,TGTGCCAGCAGCCAAAATTTCGGCGATAATTCACCCCTCCACTTT
TRBJ2-2,-,TRBD1,TRBV7-9,CASSFVTGANTGELFF,TGTGCCAGCAGCTTTGTTACAGGGGCTAACACCGGGGAGCTGTTTTTT
TRBJ2-4,-,-,TRBV11-2,CASTPLAGNIQYF,TGTGCCAGCACCCCCCTGGCAGGAAACATTCAGTACTTC
TRBJ2-2,-,-,TRBV4-3,CASSQGPLFGELFF,TGCGCCAGCAGCCAGGGTCCCCTCTTCGGGGAGCTGTTTTTT
TRBJ1-5,-,TRBD1,TRBV19,CASSIIGTGVNQPQHF,TGTGCCAGTAGTATAATTGGGACAGGGGTCAATCAGCCCCAGCATTTT
TRBJ2-7,-,-,TRBV3-1/TRBV3-2,CASSQDTRGSLSYEQYF,TGTGCCAGCAGCCAAGATACAAGGGGTTCCCTCTCCTACGAGCAGTACTTC
TRBJ1-4,-,TRBD1,TRBV24-1,CATSDGGTGSEKLFF,TGTGCCACCAGTGACGGGGGGACAGGGAGTGAAAAACTGTTTTTT
TRBJ2-7,-,-,TRBV7-3,CASSLEAGPRYEQYF,TGTGCCAGCAGCTTAGAGGCGGGCCCGAGGTACGAGCAGTACTTC
TRBJ1-6,-,-,TRBV6-5,CASSYFETGGRSPLHF,TGTGCCAGCAGTTACTTTGAGACAGGAGGGAGGTCACCCCTCCACTTT
TRBJ2-1,-,TRBD2,TRBV7-9,CASSLAVSGVDEQFF,TGTGCCAGCAGCTTAGCGGTTAGCGGGGTGGATGAGCAGTTCTTC
TRBJ2-3,-,TRBD1,TRBV25-1,CASSQQGASTDTQYF,TGTGCCAGCAGCCAACAGGGGGCGAGCACAGATACGCAGTATTTT
TRBJ1-1,-,-,TRBV7-9,CASSRHGDTEAFF,TGTGCCAGCAGCCGCCATGGGGACACTGAAGCTTTCTTT
TRBJ2-2,-,TRBD2,TRBV6-5,CASSRLAGGGELFF,TGTGCCAGCAGTCGTCTAGCGGGAGGCGGGGAGCTGTTTTTT
TRBJ2-1,-,TRBD2,TRBV5-1,CASSVRLATNEQFF,TGCGCCAGCAGCGTAAGACTAGCAACCAATGAGCAGTTCTTC
TRBJ1-1,-,-,TRBV3-1/TRBV3-2,CASSTPGDNTEAFF,TGTGCCAGCAGCACCCCCGGGGACAATACTGAAGCTTTCTTT
TRBJ1-3,-,-,TRBV9,CASRPEGRGNTIYF,TGTGCCAGTCGCCCCGAGGGCAGAGGAAACACCATATATTTT
TRBJ1-1,-,-,TRBV29-1,CSVVTNGIAFF,TGCAGCGTTGTAACGAATGGTATTGCTTTCTTT
TRBJ1-1,-,TRBD1,TRBV5-1,CASSFTTGTAEAFF,TGCGCCAGCAGCTTTACTACCGGGACAGCTGAAGCTTTCTTT
TRBJ2-5,-,TRBD2,TRBV10-3,CAISREYLATSGSKETQYF,TGTGCCATCAGCCGGGAGTATTTAGCGACTAGCGGGAGTAAGGAGACCCAGTACTTC
TRBJ1-3,-,-,TRBV5-6,CASSLYGGADENTIYF,TGTGCCAGCAGCTTGTATGGGGGGGCTGATGAAAACACCATATATTTT
TRBJ2-1,-,-,TRBV10-3,CAISEGYNEQFF,TGTGCCATTTCAGAGGGATACAATGAGCAGTTCTTC
TRBJ2-7,-,-,TRBV18,CASSPYDSSYEQYF,TGTGCCAGCTCACCATACGACAGCTCCTACGAGCAGTACTTC
TRBJ2-5,-,-,TRBV6-5,CASSPRAPQETQYF,TGTGCCAGCAGCCCAAGGGCGCCGCAAGAGACCCAGTACTTC
TRBJ1-1,-,TRBD1,TRBV10-3,CAISGGATGKDTEAFF,TGTGCCATCAGTGGGGGAGCGACAGGGAAGGACACTGAAGCTTTCTTT
TRBJ2-2,-,-,TRBV5-8,CASSLVVGSNTGELFF,TGTGCCAGCAGCTTGGTTGTGGGTTCGAACACCGGGGAGCTGTTTTTT
TRBJ1-2,-,TRBD1,TRBV28,CASSRPQGDTLSYGYTF,TGTGCCAGCAGTCGACCTCAGGGGGACACACTCTCCTATGGCTACACCTTC
TRBJ2-1,-,TRBD2,TRBV3-1/TRBV3-2,CASSQSSSGGDEQFF,TGTGCCAGCAGCCAGTCTTCTAGCGGGGGAGATGAGCAGTTCTTC
TRBJ1-1,-,-,TRBV5-1,CASFAGENTEAFF,TGCGCCAGCTTCGCCGGGGAGAACACTGAAGCTTTCTTT
TRBJ1-4,-,-,TRBV6-2/TRBV6-3,CASSYPQGQGKLFF,TGTGCCAGCAGTTACCCTCAGGGGCAAGGAAAACTGTTTTTT
TRBJ1-5,-,-,TRBV19,CASSMGKQRKYSNQPQHF,TGTGCCAGTAGTATGGGGAAACAGAGAAAATATAGCAATCAGCCCCAGCATTTT
TRBJ2-1,-,-,TRBV11-2,CASNRAEGPYNEQFF,TGTGCCAGCAATCGGGCGGAGGGCCCCTACAATGAGCAGTTCTTC
TRBJ1-5,-,TRBD1,TRBV15,CATSREQGRQPQHF,TGTGCCACCAGCAGAGAACAGGGGCGGCAGCCCCAGCATTTT
TRBJ1-1,-,-,TRBV4-2,CASSQVQTRQEPEAFF,TGTGCCAGCAGCCAAGTTCAGACCCGACAGGAACCTGAAGCTTTCTTT
TRBJ1-5,-,-,TRBV10-1,CASGVSNQPQHF,TGCGCCAGCGGGGTTTCCAATCAGCCCCAGCATTTT
TRBJ2-3,-,TRBD2,TRBV7-6,CASSLGVSVKRGPSTDTQYF,TGTGCCAGCAGCTTAGGGGTCTCGGTCAAGCGGGGACCTAGCACAGATACGCAGTATTTT